These 7 T cell receptor beta chains came from one sample sequenced in a study of blood T cell repertoires in COVID-19. Only in-frame clones appear in the TCRdb table, and some are missing; sequencing was by immunoSEQ multiplex PCR. The data show about 250,000 clones, 89% seen once. Sequencing used peripheral blood. The origin of the receptors is a woman between 40 and 50 years old who had recovered from COVID-19.

The chain recombines TRBV6-5 with TRBJ1-4; D ambiguous. The CDR3 runs to 15 residues. V lost 5 bases, J lost 0 bases, and 10 bases lay in between. In germline, CDR1 is MNHEY, CDR2 SVGAGI. CDR3 residues: CASSNYRSTNEKLFF. The CDR3 nucleotides read TGTGCCAGCAGTAATTACAGATCAACTAATGAAAAACTGTTTTTT.

V and J are TRBV24-1 and TRBJ2-7; 8 positions match TRBD1. Per the germline V gene, CDR1 is KGHDR and CDR2 is SFDVKD. The CDR3 has 13 residues. With 3 bases clipped from V and 7 bases from J, the junction kept 4 bases outside the gene matches. This CDR3 reads CATSDGQGREQYF. The CDR3 region has the DNA TGTGCCACCAGTGATGGACAGGGTAGGGAGCAGTACTTC.

The gene calls are TRBV5-1 and TRBJ2-3; 11 bases match TRBD2. Germline trimming cut 4 bases from V and 0 bases from J; bases unmatched to any gene: 4. The CDR3 loop spans 16 amino acids. CDR1 SGHRS and CDR2 YFSETQ come from the germline V gene. CDR3 protein: CASSELAGGSTDTQYF. CDR3 bases: TGCGCCAGCAGCGAATTAGCGGGAGGGAGCACAGATACGCAGTATTTT.

This rearrangement joins TRBV27 to TRBJ2-1, with D possibly TRBD2 on 6 matching bases. Trimming took 2 bases from V and 0 from J, leaving 11 bases between them. The CDR3 is 16 residues long. Germline CDR1 reads MNHEY; CDR2 reads SMNVEV (reference sequence). CDR3 region: CASSLLGGDSYNEQFF. For the CDR3, the DNA is TGTGCCAGCAGTTTACTCGGGGGAGACTCCTACAATGAGCAGTTCTTC.

The rearrangement uses TRBV21-1 and TRBJ2-7; no DNA check was done on the table's D call, TRBD2. TRBV21-1 is recorded as a pseudogene. The CDR3 has 15 residues. CDR3 sequence (DNA): TGTGCCAGCAGCACTAGCGGGAGGTTTTTTATCGAGCAGTACTTC. This sequence encodes CASSTSGRFFIEQYF.

The gene calls are TRBV3-1 (or the pseudogene TRBV3-2) and TRBJ2-1, with 13 bases that match TRBD2. Unmatched junction bases numbered 3, after V lost 2 bases and J lost 5 bases. Germline CDR1 LGHDT, CDR2 YNNKEL (reference sequence). The CDR3 has 16 residues. The CDR3 sequence: CASSQTGTSGNNEQFF. CDR3 in DNA: TGTGCCAGCAGCCAAACCGGGACTAGCGGGAACAATGAGCAGTTCTTC.

The chain carries TRBV28 and TRBJ1-6; D is unresolved. Per germline, CDR1 MDHEN and CDR2 SYDVKM. The V gene lost 6 bases and the J gene lost 7 bases, with 10 bases spanning the gap. CDR3 length: 13 residues. Written as DNA, the CDR3 is TGTGCCAGCAGGCCCTCGGGGAATTCACCCCTCCACTTT. It is translated as CASRPSGNSPLHF. Filled out from reference TRBV28 and TRBJ1-6, the complete variable domain reads DVKVTQSSRYLVKRTGEKVFLECVQDMDHENMFWYRQDPGLGLRLIYFSYDVKMKEKGDIPEGYSVSREKKERFSLILESASTNQTSMYLCASRPSGNSPLHFGNGTRLTVT.